Listed below are T cell receptor beta chains from one sample, sequenced in a study of beta chain features in type 1 diabetes. The protocol was immunoSEQ multiplex PCR, while the TCRdb copy is restricted to in-frame clones and leaves out a portion. Of around 250,000 clones in the sample, about 25% were seen once. Sequences were obtained from central memory CD4+ T cells from blood. Receptor source: a man in his thirties or forties in good health. Both conserved end residues are part of each CDR3. A D gene is named only where the DNA matches it firmly. Size is omitted from some rows. Given values are once, few, many or a class for expanded clones.

abundance: .; d_gene: TRBD1; v_gene: TRBV19; len: 13; j_gene: TRBJ2-7; CDR3aa: CASSGTGHYEQYF; CDR3nt: TGTGCCAGTAGTGGGACAGGACACTACGAGCAGTACTTC
abundance: .; d_gene: .; v_gene: TRBV30; len: 12; j_gene: TRBJ1-1; CDR3aa: CALQMVNTEAFF; CDR3nt: TGTGCCTTGCAAATGGTGAACACTGAAGCTTTCTTT
abundance: few; d_gene: .; v_gene: TRBV30; len: 13; j_gene: TRBJ1-1; CDR3aa: CAWSPRDNTEAFF; CDR3nt: TGTGCCTGGAGCCCCCGGGACAACACTGAAGCTTTCTTT
abundance: .; d_gene: .; v_gene: TRBV25-1; len: 11; j_gene: TRBJ1-1; CDR3aa: CASRDNTEAFF; CDR3nt: TGTGCCAGCAGGGATAACACTGAAGCTTTCTTT
abundance: .; d_gene: .; v_gene: TRBV30; len: 14; j_gene: TRBJ2-1; CDR3aa: CAWTRPRGYNEQFF; CDR3nt: TGTGCCTGGACCAGGCCCCGGGGCTACAATGAGCAGTTCTTC
abundance: .; d_gene: TRBD1; v_gene: TRBV5-4; len: 14; j_gene: TRBJ2-7; CDR3aa: CASSTRQGSYEQYF; CDR3nt: TGTGCCAGCAGCACAAGACAGGGCTCCTACGAGCAGTACTTC
abundance: .; d_gene: .; v_gene: TRBV29-1; len: 13; j_gene: TRBJ1-5; CDR3aa: CSVGGGPGQPQHF; CDR3nt: TGCAGCGTGGGCGGGGGACCCGGTCAGCCCCAGCATTTT
abundance: few; d_gene: .; v_gene: TRBV4-2; len: 13; j_gene: TRBJ2-2; CDR3aa: CASSQVSSEELFF; CDR3nt: TGTGCCAGCAGCCAAGTTTCCAGTGAGGAGCTGTTTTTT
abundance: few; d_gene: .; v_gene: TRBV7-6; len: 11; j_gene: TRBJ2-5; CDR3aa: CASSRGETQYF; CDR3nt: TGTGCCAGCAGCCGAGGAGAGACCCAGTACTTC
abundance: .; d_gene: TRBD1; v_gene: TRBV5-1; len: 16; j_gene: TRBJ2-5; CDR3aa: CASSRGTGGDGETQYF; CDR3nt: TGCGCCAGCAGCCGCGGGACAGGGGGCGATGGCGAGACCCAGTACTTC
abundance: many; d_gene: .; v_gene: TRBV5-1; len: 13; j_gene: TRBJ2-7; CDR3aa: CASSLEGIYEQYF; CDR3nt: TGCGCCAGCAGCTTGGAAGGGATCTACGAGCAGTACTTC
abundance: few; d_gene: .; v_gene: TRBV29-1; len: 13; j_gene: TRBJ2-7; CDR3aa: CSVGATRSYEQYF; CDR3nt: TGCAGCGTTGGGGCAACGCGCTCCTACGAGCAGTACTTC
abundance: .; d_gene: .; v_gene: TRBV7-8; len: 12; j_gene: TRBJ1-2; CDR3aa: CASSFYQGNPTF; CDR3nt: TGTGCCAGCAGCTTCTACCAGGGTAATCCCACCTTC
abundance: .; d_gene: .; v_gene: TRBV29-1; len: 14; j_gene: TRBJ2-2; CDR3aa: CSALGTRNTGELFF; CDR3nt: TGCAGCGCCCTCGGGACTCGGAACACCGGGGAGCTGTTTTTT
abundance: few; d_gene: .; v_gene: TRBV29-1; len: 12; j_gene: TRBJ2-5; CDR3aa: CSVVPGGGTQYF; CDR3nt: TGCAGCGTTGTCCCGGGCGGAGGGACCCAGTACTTC
abundance: .; d_gene: TRBD1; v_gene: TRBV6-1; len: 15; j_gene: TRBJ2-1; CDR3aa: CASRTNGQGKNEQFF; CDR3nt: TGTGCCAGCAGGACCAATGGACAGGGTAAGAATGAGCAGTTCTTC
abundance: few; d_gene: .; v_gene: TRBV10-3; len: 11; j_gene: TRBJ1-1; CDR3aa: CASGTDTEAFF; CDR3nt: TGTGCCTCGGGGACTGACACTGAAGCTTTCTTT
abundance: few; d_gene: .; v_gene: TRBV30; len: 16; j_gene: TRBJ2-7; CDR3aa: CAWTSTGPSLSYEQYF; CDR3nt: TGTGCCTGGACCTCGACAGGTCCGTCCCTATCCTACGAGCAGTACTTC
abundance: .; d_gene: TRBD2; v_gene: TRBV5-1; len: 17; j_gene: TRBJ2-5; CDR3aa: CASSFLGLAGSQETQYF; CDR3nt: TGCGCCAGCAGCTTCCTGGGACTAGCGGGGTCCCAAGAGACCCAGTACTTC
abundance: few; d_gene: .; v_gene: TRBV7-2; len: 14; j_gene: TRBJ2-2; CDR3aa: CASSLGGSAGELFF; CDR3nt: TGTGCCAGCAGCTTAGGGGGGAGCGCCGGGGAGCTGTTTTTT
abundance: few; d_gene: .; v_gene: TRBV25-1; len: 11; j_gene: TRBJ2-7; CDR3aa: CASSVNYEQYF; CDR3nt: TGTGCCAGCAGTGTGAACTACGAGCAGTACTTC
abundance: .; d_gene: .; v_gene: TRBV30; len: 13; j_gene: TRBJ1-2; CDR3aa: CAWTQTRTYGYTF; CDR3nt: TGTGCCTGGACCCAAACACGAACCTATGGCTACACCTTC
abundance: .; d_gene: TRBD1; v_gene: TRBV7-8; len: 15; j_gene: TRBJ1-6; CDR3aa: CASSKRQGNNSPLHF; CDR3nt: TGTGCCAGCAGCAAGCGACAGGGGAATAATTCACCCCTCCACTTT
abundance: .; d_gene: .; v_gene: TRBV5-1; len: 15; j_gene: TRBJ1-1; CDR3aa: CASSFATGMNTEAFF; CDR3nt: TGCGCCAGCAGCTTTGCGACAGGCATGAACACTGAAGCTTTCTTT
abundance: .; d_gene: TRBD1; v_gene: TRBV5-1; len: 14; j_gene: TRBJ1-1; CDR3aa: CASSSTGGDTEAFF; CDR3nt: TGCGCCAGCAGCTCCACAGGGGGTGACACTGAAGCTTTCTTT
abundance: .; d_gene: .; v_gene: TRBV30; len: 14; j_gene: TRBJ2-7; CDR3aa: CAWSPFGRAYEQYF; CDR3nt: TGTGCCTGGAGTCCATTTGGGAGAGCCTACGAGCAGTACTTC
abundance: .; d_gene: .; v_gene: TRBV12-5; len: 15; j_gene: TRBJ2-7; CDR3aa: CASGPGTPDSYEQYF; CDR3nt: TGTGCTAGTGGCCCCGGGACACCCGATTCCTACGAGCAGTACTTC
abundance: few; d_gene: .; v_gene: TRBV6-6; len: 11; j_gene: TRBJ2-3; CDR3aa: CASSYGDTQYF; CDR3nt: TGTGCCAGCAGTTACGGGGATACGCAGTATTTT
abundance: .; d_gene: TRBD2; v_gene: TRBV5-4; len: 16; j_gene: TRBJ2-1; CDR3aa: CASSLGSGRPPNEQFF; CDR3nt: TGTGCCAGCAGCTTGGGGAGCGGGAGGCCCCCCAATGAGCAGTTCTTC
abundance: few; d_gene: TRBD2; v_gene: TRBV7-9; len: 18; j_gene: TRBJ2-5; CDR3aa: CASSFGTSGEGREETQYF; CDR3nt: TGTGCCAGCAGCTTCGGGACTAGCGGGGAAGGAAGGGAAGAGACCCAGTACTTC
abundance: few; d_gene: .; v_gene: TRBV27; len: 15; j_gene: TRBJ2-7; CDR3aa: CASSLVAGEGYEQYF; CDR3nt: TGTGCCAGCAGTTTAGTAGCCGGGGAAGGGTACGAGCAGTACTTC
abundance: .; d_gene: TRBD1; v_gene: TRBV5-1; len: 14; j_gene: TRBJ2-5; CDR3aa: CASSLTGGLETQYF; CDR3nt: TGCGCCAGCAGCCTAACAGGGGGCCTGGAGACCCAGTACTTC
abundance: few; d_gene: .; v_gene: TRBV15; len: 14; j_gene: TRBJ2-5; CDR3aa: CATSGDGTLETQYF; CDR3nt: TGTGCCACCAGCGGAGACGGAACGTTAGAGACCCAGTACTTC
abundance: many; d_gene: .; v_gene: TRBV29-1; len: 13; j_gene: TRBJ2-4; CDR3aa: CSVEVTAGNIQYF; CDR3nt: TGCAGCGTTGAGGTGACAGCGGGAAACATTCAGTACTTC
abundance: few; d_gene: .; v_gene: TRBV6-5; len: 13; j_gene: TRBJ2-1; CDR3aa: CASMTSLGNEQFF; CDR3nt: TGTGCCAGTATGACTTCCCTGGGCAATGAGCAGTTCTTC
abundance: few; d_gene: TRBD2; v_gene: TRBV7-2; len: 16; j_gene: TRBJ2-2; CDR3aa: CASSGLAGGATGELFF; CDR3nt: TGTGCCAGCAGCGGACTAGCGGGAGGGGCCACCGGGGAGCTGTTTTTT
abundance: .; d_gene: .; v_gene: TRBV25-1; len: 14; j_gene: TRBJ2-3; CDR3aa: CASSREKTTDTQYF; CDR3nt: TGTGCCAGCAGCCGGGAGAAAACCACAGATACGCAGTATTTT
abundance: many; d_gene: .; v_gene: TRBV6-5; len: 13; j_gene: TRBJ2-1; CDR3aa: CASSYGQRNEQFF; CDR3nt: TGTGCCAGCAGTTACGGACAGCGTAATGAGCAGTTCTTC
abundance: .; d_gene: .; v_gene: TRBV6-1; len: 10; j_gene: TRBJ2-7; CDR3aa: CASSAPQQYF; CDR3nt: TGTGCCAGCAGTGCCCCGCAGCAGTACTTC
abundance: .; d_gene: .; v_gene: TRBV28; len: 14; j_gene: TRBJ2-3; CDR3aa: CASSLRFSADTQYF; CDR3nt: TGTGCCAGCTCCCTCCGGTTTTCCGCAGATACGCAGTATTTT
abundance: many; d_gene: TRBD2; v_gene: TRBV7-2; len: 12; j_gene: TRBJ2-1; CDR3aa: CASSLSREGQFF; CDR3nt: TGTGCCAGCAGCTTATCGAGGGAGGGCCAGTTCTTC
abundance: .; d_gene: .; v_gene: TRBV5-1; len: 16; j_gene: TRBJ2-3; CDR3aa: CASSLVSAASTDTQYF; CDR3nt: TGCGCCAGCAGCTTGGTCTCGGCTGCTAGCACAGATACGCAGTATTTT
abundance: few; d_gene: .; v_gene: TRBV30; len: 13; j_gene: TRBJ2-3; CDR3aa: CAWSRGSSDTQYF; CDR3nt: TGTGCCTGGAGTCGGGGTTCATCGGATACGCAGTATTTT
abundance: .; d_gene: .; v_gene: TRBV7-2; len: 12; j_gene: TRBJ2-5; CDR3aa: CASSLALETQYF; CDR3nt: TGTGCCAGCAGCCTCGCCTTAGAGACCCAGTACTTC
abundance: few; d_gene: .; v_gene: TRBV19; len: 15; j_gene: TRBJ2-1; CDR3aa: CASSIDPSRYNEQFF; CDR3nt: TGTGCCAGTAGTATCGACCCGTCTAGGTACAATGAGCAGTTCTTC
abundance: many; d_gene: .; v_gene: TRBV19; len: 11; j_gene: TRBJ1-5; CDR3aa: CASSTEGPQHF; CDR3nt: TGTGCCAGTAGTACCGAAGGGCCCCAGCATTTT